This T cell receptor (beta chain) was sequenced during a study of cytomegalovirus exposure and HLA in healthy donors. Overall study results and limits: Clonal expansion was found to be greater in HLA-associated TCR beta chains than in equally common others in a later analysis. It was approximately 170 TCR beta chains that were listed as cytomegalovirus-associated.

With 60 Vbeta and 13 Jbeta primers, the PCR was carried out. TCRdb keeps only in-frame clones here, not all; method: immunoSEQ multiplex PCR. This sample carries 120,000 or so clones, approximately 80% of them seen once, and the ten largest clones take less than 6%. This clone was seen once. Antigen unknown. The CDR3 sequence is 16 residues long. Germline assignment: CDR1 SGHTA and CDR2 FQGNSA. Trimming removed 2 bases from V and 6 bases from J; junction bases left unmatched: 8. This clonotype was obtained from a young man in good health and CMV-seropositive. Sequencing used PBMCs. The V gene is TRBV7-2, the J gene TRBJ1-5; 9 bases match TRBD1. In nucleotides, the CDR3 is TGTGCCAGCAGCTTAAGGGGACAGGGTATCGGTCAGCCCCAGCATTTT. Encoded protein: CASSLRGQGIGQPQHF.